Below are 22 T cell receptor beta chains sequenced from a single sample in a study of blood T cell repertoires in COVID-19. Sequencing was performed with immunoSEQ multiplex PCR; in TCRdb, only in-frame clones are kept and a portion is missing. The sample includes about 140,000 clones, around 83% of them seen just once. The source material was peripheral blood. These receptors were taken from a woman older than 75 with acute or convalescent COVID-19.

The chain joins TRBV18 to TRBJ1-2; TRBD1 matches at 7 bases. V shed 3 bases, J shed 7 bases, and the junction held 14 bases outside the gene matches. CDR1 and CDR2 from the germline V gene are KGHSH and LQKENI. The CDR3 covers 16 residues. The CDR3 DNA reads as TGTGCCAGCTCACCCAACCTTGAGGGGGCGGTTCTTGGCTACACCTTC. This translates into CASSPNLEGAVLGYTF.

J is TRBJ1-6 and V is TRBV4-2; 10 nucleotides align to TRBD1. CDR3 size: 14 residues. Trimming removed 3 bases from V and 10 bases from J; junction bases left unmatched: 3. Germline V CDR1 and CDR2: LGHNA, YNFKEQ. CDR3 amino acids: CASSQDRGASPLHF. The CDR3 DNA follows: TGTGCCAGCAGCCAGGACAGGGGGGCATCACCCCTCCACTTT.

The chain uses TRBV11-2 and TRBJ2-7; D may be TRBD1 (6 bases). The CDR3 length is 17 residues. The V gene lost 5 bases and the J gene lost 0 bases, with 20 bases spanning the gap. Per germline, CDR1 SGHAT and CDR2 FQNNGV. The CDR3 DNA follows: TGTGCCAGCAGCGAGACCTTGACAGGCTGGGGCTCCTACGAGCAGTACTTC. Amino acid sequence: CASSETLTGWGSYEQYF. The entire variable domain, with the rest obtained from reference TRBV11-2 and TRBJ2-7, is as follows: EAGVAQSPRYKIIEKRQSVAFWCNPISGHATLYWYQQILGQGPKLLIQFQNNGVVDDSQLPKDRFSAERLKGVDSTLKIQPAKLEDSAVYLCASSETLTGWGSYEQYFGPGTRLTVT.

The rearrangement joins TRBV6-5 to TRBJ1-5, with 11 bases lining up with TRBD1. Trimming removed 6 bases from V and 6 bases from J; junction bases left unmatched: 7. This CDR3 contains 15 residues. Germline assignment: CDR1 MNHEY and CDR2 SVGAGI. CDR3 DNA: TGTGCCAGCAGCCGCGGACAGGGGGCTTGTCAGCCCCAGCATTTT. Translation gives CASSRGQGACQPQHF.

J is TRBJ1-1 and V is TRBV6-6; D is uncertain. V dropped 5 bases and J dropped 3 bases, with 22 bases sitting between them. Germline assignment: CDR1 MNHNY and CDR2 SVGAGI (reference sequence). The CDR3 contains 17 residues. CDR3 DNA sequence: TGTGCCAGCAGTCTCCGACATGGTACGGGGAGGGACACTGAAGCTTTCTTT. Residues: CASSLRHGTGRDTEAFF.

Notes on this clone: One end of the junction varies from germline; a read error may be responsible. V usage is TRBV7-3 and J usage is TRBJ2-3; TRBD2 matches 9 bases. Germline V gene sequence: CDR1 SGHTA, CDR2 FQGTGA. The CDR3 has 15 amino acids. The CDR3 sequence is CASSSRGGGTDTQYF. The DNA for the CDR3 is TGTGCCAGCAGCTCGCGGGGGGGAGGCACGGATACGCAGTATTTT.

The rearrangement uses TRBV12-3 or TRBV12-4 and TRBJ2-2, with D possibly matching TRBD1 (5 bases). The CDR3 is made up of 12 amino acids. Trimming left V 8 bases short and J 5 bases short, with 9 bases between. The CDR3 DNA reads TGTGCCAGCCCCGCAGGGACCGGGGAGCTGTTTTTT. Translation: CASPAGTGELFF.

CDR3 region: CASSLGQGRTHTQYF. The CDR3 bases are TGCGCCAGCAGCCTGGGGCAGGGTAGAACCCATACGCAGTATTTT. The V and J genes are TRBV5-1 and TRBJ2-3; D possibly corresponds to TRBD1 (5 bases). The germline gives CDR1 SGHRS, CDR2 YFSETQ. V was cut by 4 bases and J by 7 bases, with 19 bases left in between. The CDR3 has 15 residues.

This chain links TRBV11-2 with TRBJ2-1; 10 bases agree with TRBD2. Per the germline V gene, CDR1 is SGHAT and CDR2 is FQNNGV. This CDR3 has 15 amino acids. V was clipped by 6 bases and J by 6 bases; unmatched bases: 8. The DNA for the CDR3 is TGTGCCAGCAGGACGATAGCGGGGGGCTCCAATGAGCAGTTCTTC. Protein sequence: CASRTIAGGSNEQFF.

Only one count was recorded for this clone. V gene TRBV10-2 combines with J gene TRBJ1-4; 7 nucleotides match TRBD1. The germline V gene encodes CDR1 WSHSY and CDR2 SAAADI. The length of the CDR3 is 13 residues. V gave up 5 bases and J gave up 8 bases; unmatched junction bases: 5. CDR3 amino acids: CASSLTGWEKLFF. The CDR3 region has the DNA TGCGCCAGCAGTTTGACAGGGTGGGAAAAACTGTTTTTT.

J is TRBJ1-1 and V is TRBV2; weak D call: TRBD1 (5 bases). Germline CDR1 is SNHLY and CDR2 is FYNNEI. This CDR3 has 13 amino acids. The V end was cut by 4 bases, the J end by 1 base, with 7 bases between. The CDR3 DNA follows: TGTGCCAGCAGTGGACAGCCGAACACTGAAGCTTTCTTT. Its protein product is CASSGQPNTEAFF.

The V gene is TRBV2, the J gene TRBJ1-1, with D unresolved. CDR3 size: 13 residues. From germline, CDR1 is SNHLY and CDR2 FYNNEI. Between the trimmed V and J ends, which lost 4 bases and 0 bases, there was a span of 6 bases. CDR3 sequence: CASSVVVNTEAFF. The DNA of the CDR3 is TGTGCCAGCAGTGTCGTAGTGAACACTGAAGCTTTCTTT.

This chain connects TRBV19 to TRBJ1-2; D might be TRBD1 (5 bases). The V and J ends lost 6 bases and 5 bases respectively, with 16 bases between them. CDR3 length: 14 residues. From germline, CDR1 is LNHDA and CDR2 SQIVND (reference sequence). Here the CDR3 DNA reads TGTGCCAGTAGAGTCACAGGAATCGGGTATGGCTACACCTTC. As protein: CASRVTGIGYGYTF.

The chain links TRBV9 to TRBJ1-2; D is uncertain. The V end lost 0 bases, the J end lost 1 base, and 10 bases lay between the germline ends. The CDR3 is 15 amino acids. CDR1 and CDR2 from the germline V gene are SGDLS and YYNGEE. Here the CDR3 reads CASSVAGTVNYGYTF. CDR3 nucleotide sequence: TGTGCCAGCAGCGTAGCTGGTACGGTTAACTATGGCTACACCTTC.

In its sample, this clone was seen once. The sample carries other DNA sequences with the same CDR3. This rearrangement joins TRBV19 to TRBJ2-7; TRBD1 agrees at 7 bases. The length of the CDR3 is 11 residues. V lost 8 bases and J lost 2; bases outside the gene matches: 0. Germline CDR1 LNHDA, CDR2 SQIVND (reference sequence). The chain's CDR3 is CASQGAYEQYF. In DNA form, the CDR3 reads TGTGCCAGTCAGGGGGCCTACGAGCAGTACTTC.

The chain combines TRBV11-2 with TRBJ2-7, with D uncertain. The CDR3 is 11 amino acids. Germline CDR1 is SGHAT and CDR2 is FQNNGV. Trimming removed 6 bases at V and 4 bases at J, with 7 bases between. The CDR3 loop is CASSTAYEQYF. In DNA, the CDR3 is TGTGCCAGCAGTACTGCTTACGAGCAGTACTTC.

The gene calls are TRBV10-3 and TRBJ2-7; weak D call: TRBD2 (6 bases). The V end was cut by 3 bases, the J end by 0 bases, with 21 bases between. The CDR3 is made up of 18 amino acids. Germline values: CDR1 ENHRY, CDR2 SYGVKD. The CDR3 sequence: CAISDIWRERISSYEQYF. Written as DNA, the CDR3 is TGTGCCATCAGTGATATTTGGAGGGAGCGAATAAGCTCCTACGAGCAGTACTTC.

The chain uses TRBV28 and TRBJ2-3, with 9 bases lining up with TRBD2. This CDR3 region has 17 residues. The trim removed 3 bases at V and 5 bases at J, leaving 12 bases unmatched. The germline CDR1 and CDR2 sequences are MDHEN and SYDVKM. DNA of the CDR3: TGTGCCAGCAGTTTCGTCGCGGGCGGGAGGGCCGTAGATACGCAGTATTTT. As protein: CASSFVAGGRAVDTQYF.

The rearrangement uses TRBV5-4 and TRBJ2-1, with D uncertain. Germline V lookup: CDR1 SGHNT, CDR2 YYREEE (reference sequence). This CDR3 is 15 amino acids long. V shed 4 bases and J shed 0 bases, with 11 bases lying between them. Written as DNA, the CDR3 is TGTGCCAGCAGCGGAGACCCGAGCTCCTACAATGAGCAGTTCTTC. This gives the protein CASSGDPSSYNEQFF.

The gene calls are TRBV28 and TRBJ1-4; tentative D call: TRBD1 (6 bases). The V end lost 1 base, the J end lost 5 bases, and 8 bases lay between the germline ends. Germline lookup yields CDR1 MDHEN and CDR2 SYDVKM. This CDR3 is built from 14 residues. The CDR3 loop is CASSLSGQNEKLFF. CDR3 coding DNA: TGTGCCAGCAGTTTATCCGGACAGAATGAAAAACTGTTTTTT.

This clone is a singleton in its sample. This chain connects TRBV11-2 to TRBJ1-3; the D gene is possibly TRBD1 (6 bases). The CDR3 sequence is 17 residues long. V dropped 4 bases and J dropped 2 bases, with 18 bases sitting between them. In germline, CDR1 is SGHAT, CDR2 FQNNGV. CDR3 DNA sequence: TGTGCCAGCAGCTCCTTCCGACAGGTACTAACTGGAAACACCATATATTTT. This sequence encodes CASSSFRQVLTGNTIYF. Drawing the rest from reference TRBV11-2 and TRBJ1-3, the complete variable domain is EAGVAQSPRYKIIEKRQSVAFWCNPISGHATLYWYQQILGQGPKLLIQFQNNGVVDDSQLPKDRFSAERLKGVDSTLKIQPAKLEDSAVYLCASSSFRQVLTGNTIYFGEGSWLTVV.

Here the CDR3 DNA reads TGCAGTGCTAGCCGCACCGGGGAGCTGTTTTTT. Translating gives CSASRTGELFF. The chain carries TRBV20-1 and TRBJ2-2; D remains unclear. The V and J ends lost 3 bases and 4 bases respectively, with 3 bases between them. This CDR3 spans 11 amino acids. Per the germline V gene, CDR1 is DFQATT and CDR2 is SNEGSKA (reference sequence).